Listed below are T cell receptor beta chains from one sample, sequenced in a study of blood T cell repertoires in COVID-19. The protocol was immunoSEQ multiplex PCR, while the TCRdb copy is restricted to in-frame clones and leaves out a portion. The sample has under 350,000 clones; 89% are singletons. The sample consisted of peripheral blood. Source of these receptors: a woman between 25 and 40 years old with COVID-19, enrolled during active disease. Each CDR3 is given with its conserved first and last residue. Fields, in order: D gene, V gene, J gene, clone size, CDR3 DNA, CDR3 protein. A D gene is named only where the DNA matches it firmly. The size entry is marked missing in some rows and otherwise reads once, few, many or a size class.

d_gene: TRBD1
v_gene: TRBV7-9
j_gene: TRBJ1-2
abundance: NA
CDR3nt: TGTGCCAGCAGCACCGGACAGGATGGGTCTGGCTACACCTTC
CDR3aa: CASSTGQDGSGYTF

d_gene: NA
v_gene: TRBV18
j_gene: TRBJ1-2
abundance: once
CDR3nt: TGTGCCAGCTCACCGGAGGCAGGTTATGGCTACACCTTC
CDR3aa: CASSPEAGYGYTF

d_gene: NA
v_gene: TRBV28
j_gene: TRBJ1-4
abundance: NA
CDR3nt: TGTGCCAGCAGGCCCCCGGGGACTAATGAAAAACTGTTTTTT
CDR3aa: CASRPPGTNEKLFF

d_gene: TRBD2
v_gene: TRBV10-3
j_gene: TRBJ2-5
abundance: NA
CDR3nt: TGTGCCATCAGTGAGGCGGGAGTTCGGGAGACCCAGTACTTC
CDR3aa: CAISEAGVRETQYF

d_gene: NA
v_gene: TRBV28
j_gene: TRBJ2-2
abundance: NA
CDR3nt: TGTGCCAGCAGCCAGTCCGGGGAGCTGTTTTTT
CDR3aa: CASSQSGELFF

d_gene: NA
v_gene: TRBV5-6
j_gene: TRBJ1-5
abundance: NA
CDR3nt: TGTGCCAGCAGCTTGCGCGGCAGCTACAATCAGCCCCAGCATTTT
CDR3aa: CASSLRGSYNQPQHF

d_gene: TRBD1
v_gene: TRBV4-1
j_gene: TRBJ1-2
abundance: NA
CDR3nt: TGCGCCAGCAGCCAGGGGACAGCAGAGTCCTATGGCTACACCTTC
CDR3aa: CASSQGTAESYGYTF

d_gene: NA
v_gene: TRBV18
j_gene: TRBJ1-1
abundance: once
CDR3nt: TGTGCCAGCTCAGCAGGGGTGAACACTGAAGCTTTCTTT
CDR3aa: CASSAGVNTEAFF

d_gene: NA
v_gene: TRBV10-1
j_gene: TRBJ1-5
abundance: once
CDR3nt: TGCGCCAGCAGAGCTGGGAGAGATCACCAGCCCCAGCATTTT
CDR3aa: CASRAGRDHQPQHF

d_gene: NA
v_gene: TRBV3-1/TRBV3-2
j_gene: TRBJ1-2
abundance: NA
CDR3nt: TGTGCCAGCAGCCTGACCCGAAGCTCTAGGACAGTGGCTATCACCTTC
CDR3aa: CASSLTRSSRTVAITF

d_gene: NA
v_gene: TRBV7-8
j_gene: TRBJ2-1
abundance: few
CDR3nt: TGTGCCAGCAGCCAAGCCCAGGGCTATGAGCAGTTCTTC
CDR3aa: CASSQAQGYEQFF

d_gene: NA
v_gene: TRBV10-2
j_gene: TRBJ2-4
abundance: NA
CDR3nt: TGCGCCAGCAGTGATGAGAGTATACTAGCCAAAAACATTCAGTACTTC
CDR3aa: CASSDESILAKNIQYF

d_gene: NA
v_gene: TRBV4-1
j_gene: TRBJ1-1
abundance: NA
CDR3nt: TGCGCCAGCATGGGGGGTGGCACTGAAGCTTTCTTT
CDR3aa: CASMGGGTEAFF

d_gene: NA
v_gene: TRBV5-8
j_gene: TRBJ1-1
abundance: NA
CDR3nt: TGTGCCAGCAGCTTGGTGTTCAGGGTCCGCGTCTTGAACACTGAAGCTTTCTTT
CDR3aa: CASSLVFRVRVLNTEAFF

d_gene: TRBD2
v_gene: TRBV4-1
j_gene: TRBJ2-3
abundance: once
CDR3nt: TGCGCCAGCAGTCCGCGGCGGGGGGGGAACACAGATACGCAGTATTTT
CDR3aa: CASSPRRGGNTDTQYF

d_gene: NA
v_gene: TRBV9
j_gene: TRBJ1-2
abundance: NA
CDR3nt: TGTGCCAGCAGCGGGGCTGGCTACACCTTC
CDR3aa: CASSGAGYTF

d_gene: TRBD1
v_gene: TRBV27
j_gene: TRBJ1-3
abundance: NA
CDR3nt: TGTGCCAGCAGTTTTGGACAGGGTGGGCCCATATATTTT
CDR3aa: CASSFGQGGPIYF

d_gene: NA
v_gene: TRBV11-2
j_gene: TRBJ1-1
abundance: NA
CDR3nt: TGTGCCAGCAGCTTAGATGGGAGAGGTAAGAGTTCGTACACTGAAGCTTTCTTT
CDR3aa: CASSLDGRGKSSYTEAFF

d_gene: NA
v_gene: TRBV29-1
j_gene: TRBJ1-4
abundance: once
CDR3nt: TGCAGCGTTGTCACGGGAGGAGAAAAACTGTTTTTT
CDR3aa: CSVVTGGEKLFF

d_gene: NA
v_gene: TRBV7-2
j_gene: TRBJ2-2
abundance: NA
CDR3nt: TGTGCCAGCAGCCGTTTCCCGACAGGACAAAACACCGGGGAGCTGTTTTTT
CDR3aa: CASSRFPTGQNTGELFF

d_gene: NA
v_gene: TRBV7-8
j_gene: TRBJ2-5
abundance: NA
CDR3nt: TGTGCCAGCAGGGCCGAGCGCTGGAAAGAGACCCAGTACTTC
CDR3aa: CASRAERWKETQYF

d_gene: NA
v_gene: TRBV10-2
j_gene: TRBJ1-4
abundance: NA
CDR3nt: TGCGCCAGCTCAAATACGGGACACCTAACTAATGAAAAACTGTTTTTT
CDR3aa: CASSNTGHLTNEKLFF

d_gene: NA
v_gene: TRBV19
j_gene: TRBJ1-5
abundance: NA
CDR3nt: TGTGCCAGTACCTCGAGCAATCAGCCCCAGCATTTT
CDR3aa: CASTSSNQPQHF

d_gene: TRBD1
v_gene: TRBV4-3
j_gene: TRBJ1-2
abundance: NA
CDR3nt: TGCGCCAGCAGCCAAAGGGGGACAGTGTATGGCTACACCTTC
CDR3aa: CASSQRGTVYGYTF

d_gene: NA
v_gene: TRBV28
j_gene: TRBJ1-5
abundance: few
CDR3nt: TGTGCCAGCAGTCACAATCAGCCCCAGCATTTT
CDR3aa: CASSHNQPQHF

d_gene: NA
v_gene: TRBV12-3/TRBV12-4
j_gene: TRBJ2-6
abundance: few
CDR3nt: TGTGCCAGCCTAAACTCTGGGGCCAACGTCCTGACTTTC
CDR3aa: CASLNSGANVLTF

d_gene: TRBD1
v_gene: TRBV5-1
j_gene: TRBJ1-4
abundance: NA
CDR3nt: TGCGCCAGCAGCTTGCAGGGGGCTAATGAAAAACTGTTTTTT
CDR3aa: CASSLQGANEKLFF

d_gene: TRBD1
v_gene: TRBV15
j_gene: TRBJ1-5
abundance: NA
CDR3nt: TGTGCCACCAGCCTACAGGGGGCAGATCAGCCCCAGCATTTT
CDR3aa: CATSLQGADQPQHF

d_gene: NA
v_gene: TRBV6-1
j_gene: TRBJ1-6
abundance: NA
CDR3nt: TGTGCCAGCAGTGCAAAGGCTCCAGGGTTTAATTCACCCCTCCACTTT
CDR3aa: CASSAKAPGFNSPLHF

d_gene: TRBD1
v_gene: TRBV4-3
j_gene: TRBJ2-2
abundance: NA
CDR3nt: TGCGCCAGCAGCCAATTGGACAGGGGCGCCGGGGAGCTGTTTTTT
CDR3aa: CASSQLDRGAGELFF

d_gene: TRBD1
v_gene: TRBV6-5
j_gene: TRBJ1-2
abundance: NA
CDR3nt: TGTGCCAGCAGCACAGGGGGCCGAGGCTATGGCTACACCTTC
CDR3aa: CASSTGGRGYGYTF

d_gene: TRBD2
v_gene: TRBV28
j_gene: TRBJ2-1
abundance: NA
CDR3nt: TGTGCCAGCAGTTTTGGCGGGGGGGGCTACAATGAGCAGTTCTTC
CDR3aa: CASSFGGGGYNEQFF

d_gene: NA
v_gene: TRBV4-1
j_gene: TRBJ1-3
abundance: once
CDR3nt: TGCGCCAGCAGCCAAGTTCAGGGCTCTGGAAACACCATATATTTT
CDR3aa: CASSQVQGSGNTIYF

d_gene: TRBD1
v_gene: TRBV10-3
j_gene: TRBJ1-1
abundance: NA
CDR3nt: TGTGCCATCGGGACAGGGGAGGGTGAAGCTTTCTTT
CDR3aa: CAIGTGEGEAFF

d_gene: NA
v_gene: TRBV6-5
j_gene: TRBJ1-2
abundance: NA
CDR3nt: TGTGCCAGCAGTTACTCTGCGGGATCCCGAGGGTACACCTTC
CDR3aa: CASSYSAGSRGYTF

d_gene: TRBD2
v_gene: TRBV7-2
j_gene: TRBJ2-1
abundance: NA
CDR3nt: TGTGCCAGCAGCACAGATGAGCTAGCGGGGAACCTTTTTAATGAGCAGTTCTTC
CDR3aa: CASSTDELAGNLFNEQFF

d_gene: TRBD1
v_gene: TRBV5-1
j_gene: TRBJ1-4
abundance: NA
CDR3nt: TGCGCCAGCAGCCCTACAGGGGGCGCTGGTGAAAAACTGTTTTTT
CDR3aa: CASSPTGGAGEKLFF

d_gene: TRBD1
v_gene: TRBV19
j_gene: TRBJ1-2
abundance: NA
CDR3nt: TGTGCCAGTAGTATAGTTCCGACAGGGGTTCGTGGCTACACCTTC
CDR3aa: CASSIVPTGVRGYTF

d_gene: TRBD1
v_gene: TRBV24-1
j_gene: TRBJ1-2
abundance: NA
CDR3nt: TGTGCCACCAGTGTGGCGGGACAGAACTATGGCTACACCTTC
CDR3aa: CATSVAGQNYGYTF

d_gene: TRBD1
v_gene: TRBV5-1
j_gene: TRBJ1-1
abundance: NA
CDR3nt: TGCGCCAGCAGCCCGACAGGGGGTGGGGTGAACACTGAAGCTTTCTTT
CDR3aa: CASSPTGGGVNTEAFF

d_gene: NA
v_gene: TRBV6-5
j_gene: TRBJ1-1
abundance: few
CDR3nt: TGTGCCAGCAGTTACGTTGGCGGGGTAAACACTGAAGCTTTCTTT
CDR3aa: CASSYVGGVNTEAFF

d_gene: NA
v_gene: TRBV11-1
j_gene: TRBJ2-3
abundance: NA
CDR3nt: TGTGCCAGCAGACCGGACTATATCACAGATACGCAGTATTTT
CDR3aa: CASRPDYITDTQYF

d_gene: TRBD1
v_gene: TRBV2
j_gene: TRBJ2-3
abundance: NA
CDR3nt: TGTGCCAGCAGTGAGGGACAGACTAGCACAGATACGCAGTATTTT
CDR3aa: CASSEGQTSTDTQYF

d_gene: TRBD1
v_gene: TRBV9
j_gene: TRBJ2-1
abundance: NA
CDR3nt: TGTGCCAGCAGCGAAAGACAGGGGTCCTACAATGAGCAGTTCTTC
CDR3aa: CASSERQGSYNEQFF

d_gene: TRBD2
v_gene: TRBV7-6
j_gene: TRBJ2-5
abundance: NA
CDR3nt: TGTGCCAGCAGCCACTATATTCTAGCGGGGGTCCAAGAGACCCAGTACTTC
CDR3aa: CASSHYILAGVQETQYF

d_gene: NA
v_gene: TRBV7-8
j_gene: TRBJ2-5
abundance: NA
CDR3nt: TGTGCCAGCAGCCTTACAACGTTCAGCCAAGAGACCCAGTACTTC
CDR3aa: CASSLTTFSQETQYF

d_gene: TRBD1
v_gene: TRBV6-2/TRBV6-3
j_gene: TRBJ1-6
abundance: NA
CDR3nt: TGTGCCAGCAGTTACGGGCGTGACAGGGGGAGCTCACCCCTCCACTTT
CDR3aa: CASSYGRDRGSSPLHF

d_gene: TRBD1
v_gene: TRBV4-2
j_gene: TRBJ1-4
abundance: once
CDR3nt: TGTGCCAGCAGCCCCGGGACAGGGGGTGAAAAACTGTTTTTT
CDR3aa: CASSPGTGGEKLFF

d_gene: NA
v_gene: TRBV3-1/TRBV3-2
j_gene: TRBJ1-2
abundance: NA
CDR3nt: TGTGCCAGCAGCCAAGATCCGGGAGAGGGCTACACCTTC
CDR3aa: CASSQDPGEGYTF

d_gene: TRBD1
v_gene: TRBV29-1
j_gene: TRBJ1-2
abundance: NA
CDR3nt: TGCAGCGTTGGAGAAGGGTTGGACAGGGGAGGCTACACCTTC
CDR3aa: CSVGEGLDRGGYTF

d_gene: TRBD1
v_gene: TRBV18
j_gene: TRBJ1-3
abundance: NA
CDR3nt: TGTGCCAGTCAAGACAGGGGGCCTGGAAACACCATATATTTT
CDR3aa: CASQDRGPGNTIYF

d_gene: TRBD2
v_gene: TRBV9
j_gene: TRBJ2-1
abundance: NA
CDR3nt: TGTGCCAGCAACAGAATAGCGGGGGGTGAGCAGTTCTTC
CDR3aa: CASNRIAGGEQFF

d_gene: NA
v_gene: TRBV18
j_gene: TRBJ1-6
abundance: NA
CDR3nt: TGTGCCAGCTCACCAGGCCTTTCTGTCTCACCCCTCCACTTT
CDR3aa: CASSPGLSVSPLHF

d_gene: NA
v_gene: TRBV2
j_gene: TRBJ1-2
abundance: NA
CDR3nt: TGTGCCAGCAGTCCGGCAGGGCAAGCTAACTATGGCTACACCTTC
CDR3aa: CASSPAGQANYGYTF

d_gene: NA
v_gene: TRBV6-5
j_gene: TRBJ2-5
abundance: NA
CDR3nt: TGTGCCAGCAGCCGCATGAGGGGGGAGACCCAGTACTTC
CDR3aa: CASSRMRGETQYF

d_gene: TRBD1
v_gene: TRBV5-4
j_gene: TRBJ1-2
abundance: NA
CDR3nt: TGTGCCAGCAGCCGCTCGGGACAGATTTATGGCTACACCTTC
CDR3aa: CASSRSGQIYGYTF

d_gene: NA
v_gene: TRBV5-5
j_gene: TRBJ1-2
abundance: NA
CDR3nt: TGTGCCAGCAGCTTGGTTAGCCTTCCGGCTACTGGCTACACCTTC
CDR3aa: CASSLVSLPATGYTF

d_gene: NA
v_gene: TRBV6-5
j_gene: TRBJ1-5
abundance: NA
CDR3nt: TGTGCCAGCAGTTTCCAAACTCATCAGCCCCAGCATTTT
CDR3aa: CASSFQTHQPQHF

d_gene: NA
v_gene: TRBV4-1
j_gene: TRBJ1-5
abundance: NA
CDR3nt: TGCGCCAGCAGCCACCCGGGGGAGCAGCCCCAGCATTTT
CDR3aa: CASSHPGEQPQHF

d_gene: NA
v_gene: TRBV3-1/TRBV3-2
j_gene: TRBJ2-5
abundance: NA
CDR3nt: TGTGCCAGCAGCCAAGCCCGGGAGACCCAGTACTTC
CDR3aa: CASSQARETQYF